Each of the 31 T cell receptor beta chains below was sequenced from the same sample in a study of tumor and adjacent non-tumor tissue in lung cancer. No cell sorting was done before RNA was extracted from the tissue. A modified ARM-PCR protocol with three rounds of nested PCR amplified TCRbeta. TCRdb fed the multiplex PCR reads into MiXCR, producing one record per CDR3 protein. The table has 200,000 to 250,000 distinct CDR3 sequences, about two thirds seen once. Sequenced material: lung tumor tissue. The receptors shown here come from a man in his 60s with non-small cell lung cancer.

To note about this clonotype: One end of the junction varies from germline; a read error may be responsible. This chain uses TRBV11-3 with TRBJ1-1, with D unresolved. CDR3 length equals 13 residues. The V gene's germline CDR1 is SGHNT and CDR2 YENEEA. The CDR3 spells CASILTTITEAFF. The CDR3 coding sequence is TGTGCCAGCATCTTAACAACGATCACTGAAGCTTTCTTT.

The chain uses TRBV5-6 and TRBJ2-5, with D unresolved. Trimming cost V 1 base and J 7 bases, with 5 bases left between them. The CDR3 runs to 11 residues. Germline assignment: CDR1 SGHDT and CDR2 YYEEEE. The CDR3 DNA follows: TGTGCCAGCAGCTTGTATGGGACCCAGTACTTC. The encoded protein is CASSLYGTQYF.

Notes on this clonotype: This may come from a read error, since a much larger clone is one base off. The CDR3 sequence is CASSLLGGAKDTQCF. The CDR3 DNA is TGTGCCAGCAGTTTACTAGGGGGGGCGAAAGATACGCAGTGTTTT. V and J are TRBV28 and TRBJ2-3, with D maybe TRBD2 (7 bases). The germline V gene encodes CDR1 MDHEN and CDR2 SYDVKM. The CDR3 is made up of 15 amino acids.

Only one count was recorded for this clonotype. An end of the junction differs from the germline gene, which may be a read error. The V and J genes are TRBV6-5 and TRBJ1-4; D is possibly TRBD1 (5 bases). Germline CDR1 is MNHEY and CDR2 is SVGAGI. The CDR3 is 14 amino acids. CDR3 in amino acids: CTSSYSGGPEKLFF. The CDR3 region has the DNA TGTACCAGCAGTTACTCTGGGGGACCTGAAAAACTGTTTTTT.

The DNA for the CDR3 is TGTGCCAGCAGCCGAACGGGACTAGCGGGGCGGCAAGAGACCCAGTACTTC. Translated, it gives CASSRTGLAGRQETQYF. The genes are TRBV6-5 and TRBJ2-5; 13 bases map to TRBD2. Germline CDR1 and CDR2: MNHEY and SVGAGI. The CDR3 extends over 17 amino acids. V was pared by 6 bases and J by 2 bases, with 9 bases of the junction left unmatched.

This clonotype has just one count. V usage is TRBV6-1 and J usage is TRBJ1-4, with D possibly matching TRBD1 (5 bases). The CDR3 length is 13 residues. CDR1 and CDR2 from the germline V gene are MNHNS and SASEGT. V was pared by 11 bases and J by 10 bases, with 20 bases between. The CDR3 reads CASWGGVGVKLFF. The CDR3 coding sequence is TGTGCCTCTTGGGGCGGGGTTGGGGTAAAACTGTTTTTT.

As to this clonotype: The germline gene is not matched at one end of the junction; a read error may be the cause. The chain carries TRBV11-2 and TRBJ1-4, with no clear D. The CDR3 has 15 amino acids. Germline V gene lookup returns CDR1 SGHAT and CDR2 FQNNGV. CDR3 protein: CDSSLDPFGREKLFF. The CDR3 DNA follows: TGTGACAGCAGCTTAGATCCTTTCGGGCGTGAAAAACTGTTTTTT.

The chain joins TRBV10-2 to TRBJ1-1; no clear D gene. V was trimmed by 2 bases and J by 10 bases, leaving 11 bases between them. The germline V gene encodes CDR1 WSHSY and CDR2 SAAADI. The CDR3 is made up of 12 amino acids. This CDR3 reads CASSEPLMAAFF. DNA of the CDR3: TGCGCCAGCAGTGAGCCGCTAATGGCAGCTTTCTTT.

Concerning this clonotype itself: One junction end disagrees with the germline gene, perhaps due to a read error. V usage is TRBV11-2 and J usage is TRBJ2-3; no definite D call. Per the germline V gene, CDR1 is SGHAT and CDR2 is FQNNGV. There are 17 residues in the CDR3. The CDR3 sequence: CANSLVSPLGGGDTQYF. CDR3 nucleotides: TGTGCCAACAGCTTAGTTTCCCCGTTGGGTGGCGGAGATACGCAGTATTTT.

On this clonotype itself: Germline is not matched at one junction end, which may reflect a read error. The chain employs TRBV11-3 and TRBJ2-5; D call uncertain. Germline V CDR1 and CDR2: SGHNT, YENEEA. This CDR3 is 13 amino acids long. CDR3 sequence: CASSLARQETQYF. The DNA for the CDR3 is TGTGCCAGTAGCTTGGCCAGGCAAGAGACCCAGTACTTC.

The chain carries TRBV12-3 or TRBV12-4 and TRBJ1-1, with D perhaps matching TRBD1 (5 bases). The CDR3 covers 17 residues. Trimming stripped 6 bases from V and 0 bases from J, with 20 bases between. The CDR3 DNA is TGTGCCAGCAGCATATCCACGACAGTGGGCATGAACACTGAAGCTTTCTTT. Protein product: CASSISTTVGMNTEAFF.

The chain employs TRBV12-3 or TRBV12-4 and TRBJ2-5; D might be TRBD1 (7 bases). CDR3 size: 15 residues. The germline V and J ends were trimmed by 10 bases and 7 bases, with 25 bases remaining between them. CDR3 in DNA: TGTGCCATCATTGCCTCTGGAGGGGGCTCTAGGACCCAGTACTTC. This gives the protein CAIIASGGGSRTQYF.

The chain uses TRBV11-1 and TRBJ2-1; 9 bases align to TRBD1. V shed 10 bases, J shed 7 bases, and the junction held 17 bases outside the gene matches. The V gene's germline CDR1 is SGHAT and CDR2 FQDESV (reference sequence). The CDR3 has 16 amino acids. The CDR3 loop reads CAINHAGTGSYNEQFF. As DNA, the CDR3 is TGTGCCATCAACCATGCCGGGACAGGGAGCTATAATGAGCAGTTCTTC.

The chain combines TRBV11-2 with TRBJ1-1; D is unclear. Germline assignment: CDR1 SGHAT and CDR2 FQNNGV. CDR3 size: 11 residues. The chain's CDR3 is CPNSSYTEAFF. The CDR3 DNA follows: TGTCCCAACAGCTCGTACACTGAAGCTTTCTTT.

At least ten counts were recorded for this clonotype. CDR3 region: CSAEGGANTEAFF. CDR3 nucleotides: TGCAGTGCCGAGGGGGGGGCGAACACTGAAGCTTTCTTT. This chain connects TRBV20-1 to TRBJ1-1, with a possible D match to TRBD1 (6 bases). V lost 6 bases to trimming and J lost 1 base, with 12 bases between them. Germline CDR1 reads DFQATT; CDR2 reads SNEGSKA (reference sequence). The CDR3 loop spans 13 amino acids.

The sample holds one count of this clonotype. One end of the junction fails to match germline, which may point to a read error. The chain couples TRBV6-5 to TRBJ2-3; 7 bases line up with TRBD2. There are 14 residues in the CDR3. Germline CDR1 is MNHEY and CDR2 is SVGAGI. The CDR3, as DNA: TGTGCCAGCAGGGTGGGACTAACGACAGATATGCAGTATTTT. Its translation: CASRVGLTTDMQYF.

This clonotype has only one observation. A read error may account for a junction end that differs from germline. The chain links TRBV11-3 to TRBJ2-6; 8 bases fit TRBD2. This CDR3 has 16 residues. Germline lookup yields CDR1 SGHNT and CDR2 YENEEA. CDR3 in DNA: TGTGCCAGCAGCTCTAGCGGGCTATATGGAGCCAACTTCCTGACTTTC. Translated: CASSSSGLYGANFLTF.

Notes on this clonotype: This may be a read error, as it is one base from a much larger clone. The genes are TRBV4-3 and TRBJ1-2; D is unclear. Germline assignment: CDR1 LGHNA and CDR2 YSLEER. This CDR3 comprises 16 residues. The CDR3, as DNA: TGCGCCTGCAGCCAAGTTGCAGGCAACGTTAACTATGGCTACACCTTC. It encodes CACSQVAGNVNYGYTF.

As for this clonotype: Mismatch with germline at one junction end may stem from a read error. The chain couples TRBV6-5 to TRBJ2-1, with TRBD1 matching over 9 bases. The length of the CDR3 is 15 residues. Germline CDR1 and CDR2: MNHEY and SVGAGI. CDR3 residues: CASSYLPGQGCEEFF. For the CDR3, the DNA is TGTGCCAGCAGTTACTTACCGGGACAGGGCTGTGAGGAGTTCTTC.

This clonotype has a count of ten or more. J is TRBJ1-1 and V is TRBV7-9, with D uncertain. Trimming left V 5 bases short and J 4 bases short, with 11 bases between. CDR3 length: 13 residues. Germline assignment: CDR1 SEHNR and CDR2 FQNEAQ (reference sequence). Here the CDR3 DNA reads TGTGCCAGCAGCCGGGAGATTAGCACTGAAGCTTTCTTT. The encoded protein is CASSREISTEAFF.

The V call is TRBV20-1, the J call TRBJ2-3; D uncertain. This CDR3 contains 14 residues. The germline V gene encodes CDR1 DFQATT and CDR2 SNEGSKA (reference sequence). Trimming removed 5 bases at V and 6 bases at J, with 18 bases between. As DNA, the CDR3 is TGCAGTGCTGGAGTGTTTGCGAACACGGATACGCAGTATTTT. It specifies CSAGVFANTDTQYF.

About this clonotype itself: A much larger clone differs from this one at a single base, so this may be a read error. The chain joins TRBV24-1 to TRBJ2-7; tentative D call: TRBD2 (6 bases). Germline V gene lookup returns CDR1 KGHDR and CDR2 SFDVKD. This CDR3 has 12 amino acids. The V and J ends lost 11 bases and 2 bases respectively, with 12 bases between them. Here the CDR3 DNA reads TGTGCCATAGCGGACGTAGCCTACGAGCAGTACTTC. Protein product: CAIADVAYEQYF.

A remark on this clonotype: Germline and junction disagree at one end, which may indicate a read error. The chain has TRBV11-3 and TRBJ2-1; a weak D match, TRBD2 (5 bases). Germline loops: CDR1 SGHNT, CDR2 YENEEA. The CDR3 length is 14 residues. The CDR3 here is CANSFGEQYNEQSF. As DNA, the CDR3 is TGTGCCAACAGCTTTGGGGAGCAATACAATGAGCAATCCTTC. Full variable domain (rest looked up from reference TRBV11-3 and TRBJ2-1): EAGVVQSPRYKIIEKKQPVAFWCNPISGHNTLYWYLQNLGQGPELLIRYENEEAVDDSQLPKDRFSAERLKGVDSTLKIQPAELGDSAVYLCANSFGEQYNEQSFGPGTRLTVL.

In the case of this clonotype: One junction end does not reproduce the germline sequence, and a read error may be involved. The J gene is TRBJ2-3, the V gene TRBV20-1, with D unclear. Germline V lookup: CDR1 DFQATT, CDR2 SNEGSKA (reference sequence). The CDR3 is 14 amino acids. The chain's CDR3 is CSARVVQCRDTQYF. CDR3 DNA sequence: TGCAGTGCTAGAGTTGTACAGTGTAGGGATACACAGTATTTT.

A single count supports this clonotype. Being one base from a much bigger clone, this may be a read error. The rearrangement uses TRBV20-1 and TRBJ1-5; D remains unclear. This CDR3 has 12 residues. Per the germline V gene, CDR1 is DFQATT and CDR2 is SNEGSKA (reference sequence). The CDR3 DNA reads TGCAGAGCTAGTAAGGAGAATCAGCCCCAGCATTTT. Its protein product is CRASKENQPQHF.

This clonotype was counted many times. The gene calls are TRBV5-1 and TRBJ2-7, with 7 bases that match TRBD1. This CDR3 contains 13 residues. Germline V CDR1 and CDR2: SGHRS, YFSETQ. V was pared by 1 base and J by 6 bases, with 4 bases of the junction left unmatched. The CDR3 region has the DNA TGCGCCAGCAGCTTGAATGAGGGGGCCGAGCAGTACTTC. Its protein product is CASSLNEGAEQYF.

The gene calls are TRBV5-1 and TRBJ2-7, with TRBD1 as a possible D gene (6 bases). This CDR3 region has 12 residues. Germline V lookup: CDR1 SGHRS, CDR2 YFSETQ. Between the trimmed V and J ends, which lost 6 bases and 4 bases, there was a span of 11 bases. The CDR3 DNA reads as TGCGCCAGCACTGACAGGTCATACGAGCAGTACTTC. This encodes CASTDRSYEQYF.

In the case of this clonotype: Germline is not matched at one junction end, which may reflect a read error. V is TRBV4-3 and J is TRBJ2-4; no firm D call. Germline V gives CDR1 LGHNA, CDR2 YSLEER. The CDR3 covers 15 residues. Written as DNA, the CDR3 is TGCGTCAGCTCCGAGCAGCCGTCAGCCAAATACATTCAGTACTTC. As protein: CVSSEQPSAKYIQYF.

This clonotype appeared once. This rearrangement joins TRBV20-1 to TRBJ2-7; D is unresolved. Trimming stripped 3 bases from V and 4 bases from J, with 19 bases between. CDR1 is DFQATT, CDR2 SNEGSKA, per germline (reference sequence). CDR3 length: 15 residues. For the CDR3, the DNA is TGCAGTGCTAGTAAGAGGCAGGACGGCCTTTACGAGCAGTACTTC. Amino acids: CSASKRQDGLYEQYF.

The chain joins TRBV7-8 to TRBJ2-2, with D perhaps matching TRBD1 (5 bases). V was shortened by 1 base and J by 6 bases, with 12 bases between the two germline ends. Germline lookup yields CDR1 SGHVS and CDR2 FQNEAQ. The CDR3 extends over 15 amino acids. CDR3 in amino acids: CASSLVAQDAGELFF. The CDR3 DNA reads as TGTGCCAGCAGCTTAGTGGCACAGGACGCCGGGGAGCTGTTTTTT.

Comments on this clonotype: Germline and junction disagree at one end, which may indicate a read error. The rearrangement uses TRBV29-1 and TRBJ2-1; the match to TRBD1 covers 8 bases. This CDR3 region has 15 residues. Germline CDR1 SQVTM, CDR2 ANQGSEA. The CDR3 DNA reads TGCAGCATTGAATCTCCAGGACAGGGATACAATGAGCATTTCTTC. Its protein is CSIESPGQGYNEHFF.